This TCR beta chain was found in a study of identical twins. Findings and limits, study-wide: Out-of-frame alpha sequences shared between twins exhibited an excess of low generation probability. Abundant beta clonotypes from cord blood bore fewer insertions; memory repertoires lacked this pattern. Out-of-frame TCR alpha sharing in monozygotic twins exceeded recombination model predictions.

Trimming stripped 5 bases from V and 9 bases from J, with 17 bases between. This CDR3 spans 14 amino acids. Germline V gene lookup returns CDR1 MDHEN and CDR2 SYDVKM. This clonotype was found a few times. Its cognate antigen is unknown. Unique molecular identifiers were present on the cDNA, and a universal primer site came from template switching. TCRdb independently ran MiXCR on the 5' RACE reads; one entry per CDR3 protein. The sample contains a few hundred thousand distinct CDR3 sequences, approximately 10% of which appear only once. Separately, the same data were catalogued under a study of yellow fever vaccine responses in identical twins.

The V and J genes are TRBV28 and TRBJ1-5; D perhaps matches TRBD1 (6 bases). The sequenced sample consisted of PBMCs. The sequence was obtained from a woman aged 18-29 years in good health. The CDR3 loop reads CASSDRPVRWPQHF. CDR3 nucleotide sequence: TGTGCCAGCAGTGACAGGCCTGTGAGATGGCCCCAGCATTTT. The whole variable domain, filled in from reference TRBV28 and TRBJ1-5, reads DVKVTQSSRYLVKRTGEKVFLECVQDMDHENMFWYRQDPGLGLRLIYFSYDVKMKEKGDIPEGYSVSREKKERFSLILESASTNQTSMYLCASSDRPVRWPQHFGDGTRLSIL.